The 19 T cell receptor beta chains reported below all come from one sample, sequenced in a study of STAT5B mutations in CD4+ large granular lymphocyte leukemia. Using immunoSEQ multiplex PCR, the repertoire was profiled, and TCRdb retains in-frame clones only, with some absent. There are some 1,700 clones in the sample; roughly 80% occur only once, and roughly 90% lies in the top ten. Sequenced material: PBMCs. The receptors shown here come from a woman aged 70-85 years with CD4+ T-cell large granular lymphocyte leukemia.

CDR3 in DNA: TGTGCCAGTAGTATAAAGGAGGGTGGACAGCCCCAGCATTTT. It yields the protein CASSIKEGGQPQHF. The chain has TRBV19 and TRBJ1-5; D gene ambiguous. Germline V gives CDR1 LNHDA, CDR2 SQIVND (reference sequence). The ends were cut back, 2 bases at V and 7 bases at J, with 12 bases in the middle. This CDR3 contains 14 residues.

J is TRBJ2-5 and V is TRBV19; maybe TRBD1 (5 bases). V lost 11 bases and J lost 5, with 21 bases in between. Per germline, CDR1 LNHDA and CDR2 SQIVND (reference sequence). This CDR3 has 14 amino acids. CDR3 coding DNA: TGTGCCCCATTAGCACAGGTCTGGTGGGAGACCCAGTACTTC. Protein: CAPLAQVWWETQYF.

CDR3 nucleotide sequence: TGTGCCTGGCGCACAGGGGGCGCGGGCGGGGAGCTGTTTTTT. Residues: CAWRTGGAGGELFF. The rearrangement uses TRBV30 and TRBJ2-2, with TRBD1 matching 9 bases. Losses at the gene ends were 5 bases for V and 7 bases for J; bases not matched to a gene: 8. The CDR3 is 14 amino acids. Germline V gene data show CDR1 as GTSNPN and CDR2 as SVGIG (reference sequence).

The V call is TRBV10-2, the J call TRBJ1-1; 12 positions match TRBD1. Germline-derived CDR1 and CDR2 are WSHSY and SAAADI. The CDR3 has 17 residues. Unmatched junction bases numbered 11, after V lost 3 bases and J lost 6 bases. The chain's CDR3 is CASSDPGTGGIKAEAFF. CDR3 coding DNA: TGCGCCAGCAGTGACCCAGGGACAGGGGGCATTAAAGCTGAAGCTTTCTTT.

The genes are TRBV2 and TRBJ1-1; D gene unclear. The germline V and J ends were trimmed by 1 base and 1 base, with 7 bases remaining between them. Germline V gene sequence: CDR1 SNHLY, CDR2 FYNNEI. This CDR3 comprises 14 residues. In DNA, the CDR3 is TGTGCCAGCAGTGAAGAGACGGGGAACACTGAAGCTTTCTTT. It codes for CASSEETGNTEAFF.

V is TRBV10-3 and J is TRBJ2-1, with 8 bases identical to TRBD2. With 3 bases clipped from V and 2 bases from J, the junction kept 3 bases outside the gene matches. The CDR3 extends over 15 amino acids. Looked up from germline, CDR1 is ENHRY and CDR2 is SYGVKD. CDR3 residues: CAISEPAGAYNEQFF. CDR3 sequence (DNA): TGTGCCATCAGTGAACCAGCGGGGGCCTACAATGAGCAGTTCTTC.

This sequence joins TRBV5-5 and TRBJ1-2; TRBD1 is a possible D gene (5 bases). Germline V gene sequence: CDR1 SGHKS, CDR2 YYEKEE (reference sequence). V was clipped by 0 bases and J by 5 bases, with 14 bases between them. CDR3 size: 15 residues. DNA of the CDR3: TGTGCCAGCAGCTTGGGGGGGGATGCATTATATGGCTACACCTTC. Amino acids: CASSLGGDALYGYTF.

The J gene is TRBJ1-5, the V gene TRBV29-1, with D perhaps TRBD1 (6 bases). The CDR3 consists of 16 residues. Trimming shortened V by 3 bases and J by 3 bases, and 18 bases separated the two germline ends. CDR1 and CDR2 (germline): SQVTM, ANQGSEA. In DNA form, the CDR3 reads TGCAGCGTTGAGCCAGGGAACAGGGTAAACAATCAGCCCCAGCATTTT. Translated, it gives CSVEPGNRVNNQPQHF.

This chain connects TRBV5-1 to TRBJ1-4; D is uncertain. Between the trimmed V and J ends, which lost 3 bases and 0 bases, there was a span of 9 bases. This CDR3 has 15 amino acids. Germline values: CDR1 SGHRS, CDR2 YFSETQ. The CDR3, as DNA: TGCGCCAGCAGCTGGGGTGGTGCAACTAATGAAAAACTGTTTTTT. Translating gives CASSWGGATNEKLFF.

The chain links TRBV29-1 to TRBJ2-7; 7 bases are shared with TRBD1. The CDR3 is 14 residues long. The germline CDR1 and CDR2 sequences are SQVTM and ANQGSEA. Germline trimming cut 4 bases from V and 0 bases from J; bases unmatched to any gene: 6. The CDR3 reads CSVARDRSSYEQYF. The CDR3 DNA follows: TGCAGCGTTGCCCGGGACAGAAGCTCCTACGAGCAGTACTTC.

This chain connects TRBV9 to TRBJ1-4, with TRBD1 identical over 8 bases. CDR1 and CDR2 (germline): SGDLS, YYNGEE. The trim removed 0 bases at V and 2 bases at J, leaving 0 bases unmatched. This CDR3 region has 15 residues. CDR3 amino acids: CASSVGQGTNEKLFF. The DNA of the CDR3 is TGTGCCAGCAGCGTAGGACAGGGGACTAATGAAAAACTGTTTTTT. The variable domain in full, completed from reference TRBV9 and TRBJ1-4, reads DSGVTQTPKHLITATGQRVTLRCSPRSGDLSVYWYQQSLDQGLQFLIQYYNGEERAKGNILERFSAQQFPDLHSELNLSSLELGDSALYFCASSVGQGTNEKLFFGSGTQLSVL.

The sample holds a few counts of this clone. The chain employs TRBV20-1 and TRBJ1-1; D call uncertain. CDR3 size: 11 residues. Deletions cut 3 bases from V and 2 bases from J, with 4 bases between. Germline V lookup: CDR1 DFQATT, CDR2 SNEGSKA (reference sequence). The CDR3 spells CSASKNTEAFF. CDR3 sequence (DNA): TGCAGTGCTAGCAAAAACACTGAAGCTTTCTTT.

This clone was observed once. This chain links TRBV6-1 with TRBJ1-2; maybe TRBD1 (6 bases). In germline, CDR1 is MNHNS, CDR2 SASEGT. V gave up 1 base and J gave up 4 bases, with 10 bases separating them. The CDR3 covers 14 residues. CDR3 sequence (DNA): TGTGCCAGCAGTGAAGGTACAGGGCTCTATGGCTACACCTTC. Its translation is CASSEGTGLYGYTF.

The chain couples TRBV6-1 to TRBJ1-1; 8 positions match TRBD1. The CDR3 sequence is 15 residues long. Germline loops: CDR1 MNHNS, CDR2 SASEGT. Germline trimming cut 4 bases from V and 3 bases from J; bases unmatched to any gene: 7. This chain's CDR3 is CASSGGQGGHTEAFF. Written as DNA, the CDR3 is TGTGCCAGCAGTGGAGGACAGGGAGGCCACACTGAAGCTTTCTTT.

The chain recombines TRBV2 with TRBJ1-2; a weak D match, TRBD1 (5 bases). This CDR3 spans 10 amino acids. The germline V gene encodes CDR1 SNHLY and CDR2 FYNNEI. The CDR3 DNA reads TGTGTCACGGGGGGGTCTGGCTACACCTTC. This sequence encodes CVTGGSGYTF. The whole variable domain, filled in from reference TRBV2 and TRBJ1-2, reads EPEVTQTPSHQVTQMGQEVILRCVPISNHLYFYWYRQILGQKVEFLVSFYNNEISEKSEIFDDQFSVERPDGSNFTLKIRSTKLEDSAMYFCVTGGSGYTFGSGTRLTVV.

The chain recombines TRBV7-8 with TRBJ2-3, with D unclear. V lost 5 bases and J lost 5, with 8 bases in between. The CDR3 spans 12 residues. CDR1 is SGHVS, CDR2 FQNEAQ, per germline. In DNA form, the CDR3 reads TGTGCCAGCAGCACACGGGTAGATACGCAGTATTTT. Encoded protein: CASSTRVDTQYF.

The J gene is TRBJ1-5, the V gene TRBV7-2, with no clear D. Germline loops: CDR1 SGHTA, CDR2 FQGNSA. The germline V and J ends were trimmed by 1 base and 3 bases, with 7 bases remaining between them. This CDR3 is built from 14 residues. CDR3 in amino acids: CASSLGRYNQPQHF. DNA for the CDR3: TGTGCCAGCAGCTTAGGCAGGTACAATCAGCCCCAGCATTTT.

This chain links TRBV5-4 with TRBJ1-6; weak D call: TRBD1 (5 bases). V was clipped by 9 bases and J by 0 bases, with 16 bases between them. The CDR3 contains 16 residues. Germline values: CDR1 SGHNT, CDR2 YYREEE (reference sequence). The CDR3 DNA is TGTGCCACTGCTTGGGGGGGGAGCTCCTATAATTCACCCCTCCACTTT. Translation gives CATAWGGSSYNSPLHF.

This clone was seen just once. CDR3 amino acids: CASSRPQKGEKLFF. CDR3 coding DNA: TGTGCCAGCAGTAGACCCCAAAAAGGCGAAAAACTGTTTTTT. The J gene is TRBJ1-4, the V gene TRBV11-1; no reliable D call. From germline, CDR1 is SGHAT and CDR2 FQDESV (reference sequence). The CDR3 is made up of 14 amino acids. Between the trimmed V and J ends, which lost 6 bases and 8 bases, there was a span of 16 bases.